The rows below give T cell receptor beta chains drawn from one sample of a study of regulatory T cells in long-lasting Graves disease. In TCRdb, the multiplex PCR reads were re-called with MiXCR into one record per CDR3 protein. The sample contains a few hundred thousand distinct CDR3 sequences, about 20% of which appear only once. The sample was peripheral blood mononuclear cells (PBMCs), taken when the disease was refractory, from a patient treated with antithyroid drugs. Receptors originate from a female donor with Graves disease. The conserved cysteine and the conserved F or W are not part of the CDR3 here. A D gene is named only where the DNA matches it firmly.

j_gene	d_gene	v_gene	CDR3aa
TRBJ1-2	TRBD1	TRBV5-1	ASSRDRASYGYT
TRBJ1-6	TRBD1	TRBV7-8	ASSLARTGVDSPLH
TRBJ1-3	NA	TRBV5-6	ASGKNRNTIY
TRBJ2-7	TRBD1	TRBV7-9	ASSSSTGVSYEQY
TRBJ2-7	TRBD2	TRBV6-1	ASSDTGRNGNEQY
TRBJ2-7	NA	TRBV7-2	ASSYAPNWEQY
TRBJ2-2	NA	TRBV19	ASWRTGELF
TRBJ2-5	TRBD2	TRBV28	ASTAILAGGVDQY
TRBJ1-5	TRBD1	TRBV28	ASSLGQGASRAQH
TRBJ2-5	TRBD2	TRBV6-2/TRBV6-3	ASRTGGSGETQY
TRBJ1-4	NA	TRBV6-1	ARVSLQGSEKLF
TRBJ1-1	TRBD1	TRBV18	ASSPVLDRGGDTEAF
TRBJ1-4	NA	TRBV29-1	SVRGDEKLF
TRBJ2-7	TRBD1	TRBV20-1	SAPPGTGRWMHEQY
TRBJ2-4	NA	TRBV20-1	SARGGSKWGQAKNIQY
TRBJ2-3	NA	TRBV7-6	ASSLGRNTQY
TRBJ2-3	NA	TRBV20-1	SARDFLNPTNADTQY
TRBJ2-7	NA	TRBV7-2	ASTPQRVLYEQY
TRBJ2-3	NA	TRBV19	ASLRGGSDTQY
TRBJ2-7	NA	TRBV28	TSGASYEQY
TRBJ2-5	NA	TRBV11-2	ASSSGQPGQETQY
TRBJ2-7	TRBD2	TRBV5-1	ASSLAEQRWDYSYEQY
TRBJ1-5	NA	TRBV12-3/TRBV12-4	ASSDSPWNQPQH
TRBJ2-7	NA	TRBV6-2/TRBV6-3	ASSRQRSSYEQY
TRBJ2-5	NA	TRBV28	ASSPGAVRGETQY
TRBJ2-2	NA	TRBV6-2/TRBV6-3	ASTTANTGELF
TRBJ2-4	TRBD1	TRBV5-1	ASSPDVRTGENIQY
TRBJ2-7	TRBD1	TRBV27	ATSWTGKNEQY
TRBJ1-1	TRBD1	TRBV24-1	ATSDSGTANTEAF
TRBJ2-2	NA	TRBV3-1	ASSQDYKVGTGELF
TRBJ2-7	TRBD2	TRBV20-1	SATAWIAGGPYEQY
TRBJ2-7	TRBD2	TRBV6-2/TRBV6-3	ASSLAGVKQYEQY
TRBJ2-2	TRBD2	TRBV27	ASSLPLTGLAVNTGELF
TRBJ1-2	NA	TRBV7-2	ASSLDSRNYGYT
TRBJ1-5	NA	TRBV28	ASSIPPQPQH
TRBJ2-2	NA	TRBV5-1	ASSLGRANTGELF
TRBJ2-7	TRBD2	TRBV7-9	ASSPRTSEYEQY
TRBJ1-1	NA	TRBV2	AAEQQGGVAF
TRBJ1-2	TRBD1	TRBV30	AWSAWDRKYGYT
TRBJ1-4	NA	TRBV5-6	ANSEEGREPNEKLF
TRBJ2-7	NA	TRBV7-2	ASSPEGGSYEQY
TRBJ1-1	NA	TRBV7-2	ASRGFGVNTEAF
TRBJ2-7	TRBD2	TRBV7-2	ASSLTSGHRYEQY
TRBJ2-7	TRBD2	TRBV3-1	ASGPTSGSYEQY
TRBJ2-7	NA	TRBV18	AGSQLRTEVPDYEQY
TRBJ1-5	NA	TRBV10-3	ATLSSPNSNQPQH
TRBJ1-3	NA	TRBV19	ASRPGARGNTIY
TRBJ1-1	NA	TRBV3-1	ASSQVWNTEAF
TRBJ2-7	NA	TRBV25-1	ASSESVAGASYEQY
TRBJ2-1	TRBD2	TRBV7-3	ASSSKGLELNEQF
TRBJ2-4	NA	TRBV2	ASSDSLAKNIQY
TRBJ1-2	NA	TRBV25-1	ASSAVGHGYT
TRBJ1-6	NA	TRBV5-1	ASSLDQGPRQPLH
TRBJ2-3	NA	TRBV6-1	ASSESVGAYTDTQY
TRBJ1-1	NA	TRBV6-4	ASSQNRVTTEAF